The rows below give T cell receptor beta chains drawn from one sample of a study of blood T cells in healthy people across ages. TCRdb re-analysed the 5' RACE reads in MiXCR, keeping a single row per CDR3 protein. The table lists 700,000 to 800,000 distinct CDR3 sequences, roughly two fifths of them singletons, with 20% to 25% in the top ten. Sequencing was performed on blood. The receptors come from a woman aged 60-70 years in good health. Each CDR3 is given without its conserved first and last residue. The order of the fields is J gene, V gene, clone size, CDR3 protein. Rows give clone size only sometimes, using once, few, many, or a class for an expanded clone.

J: TRBJ2-7; V: TRBV5-1; size: many; CDR3: ASSPTDTGPISYEQY
J: TRBJ2-7; V: TRBV9; size: few; CDR3: ASSVDAGVAGEQY
J: TRBJ2-7; V: TRBV12-3/TRBV12-4; size: NA; CDR3: ASRQGRGSYEQY
J: TRBJ1-5; V: TRBV7-2; size: few; CDR3: ASSTARQPQH
J: TRBJ2-7; V: TRBV7-9; size: NA; CDR3: ASSPYLGQQY
J: TRBJ2-7; V: TRBV7-9; size: NA; CDR3: ASSLRGTGSNEQY
J: TRBJ1-1; V: TRBV25-1; size: NA; CDR3: ASSGAGPEAF
J: TRBJ2-5; V: TRBV10-3; size: many; CDR3: AISAGTGGETQY
J: TRBJ2-1; V: TRBV19; size: NA; CDR3: ASTSVRDFYNEQF
J: TRBJ2-5; V: TRBV10-3; size: once; CDR3: AINFPSGETQY